Listed here are 27 T cell receptor beta chains from one sample, sequenced in a study of T-cell reconstitution after alpha-beta-depleted transplantation in children. A TCRbeta library incorporating unique molecular identifiers was prepared. A single record per CDR3 protein comes from TCRdb applying MiXCR to the PCR reads. The data hold about 610,000 distinct CDR3 sequences, with more than 9% observed a single time. Sequenced here: PBMCs from the stem cell graft donor, sampled from the stem cell graft. These receptors all come from a human donor who donated a stem cell graft to a child with acute myeloid leukemia.

The chain combines TRBV6-2 or TRBV6-3 with TRBJ2-3; 8 nucleotides match TRBD2. The V gene end was trimmed by 7 bases and the J gene end by 2 bases; junction bases not matched to a gene: 8. CDR3 length: 15 residues. Germline V gene sequence: CDR1 MNHEY, CDR2 SVGEGT. CDR3 sequence (DNA): TGTGCCAGCATCCCGGGGGGGTCCTACACAGATACGCAGTATTTT. Its translation is CASIPGGSYTDTQYF.

V gene TRBV12-3 or TRBV12-4 combines with J gene TRBJ1-1; no clear D. The CDR3 has 15 amino acids. V was clipped by 7 bases and J by 6 bases, with 21 bases between them. CDR3 sequence: CASNLSPGLPAEAFF. The CDR3, as DNA: TGTGCCAGCAATCTATCACCGGGCCTGCCTGCTGAAGCTTTCTTT.

The chain recombines TRBV28 with TRBJ2-7, with TRBD2 identical over 10 bases. V dropped 7 bases and J dropped 3; count of bases not matched to a gene: 9. Germline lookup yields CDR1 MDHEN and CDR2 SYDVKM. CDR3 length equals 15 residues. CDR3 residues: CASTGPGLASYEQYF. The CDR3 bases are TGTGCCAGCACCGGTCCGGGACTAGCGAGCTACGAGCAGTACTTC.

The chain links TRBV29-1 to TRBJ1-1; 9 bases agree with TRBD1. Trimming took 6 bases from V and 4 from J; bases not matched to a gene: 3. CDR3 length: 12 amino acids. Germline CDR1 is SQVTM and CDR2 is ANQGSEA. This CDR3 reads CSVQGAITEAFF. The DNA of the CDR3 is TGCAGCGTACAGGGGGCGATCACTGAAGCTTTCTTT.

In its sample, this clonotype was seen many times. This sequence joins TRBV29-1 and TRBJ2-3; D not certain. This CDR3 is built from 12 residues. With 5 bases removed from V and 6 bases from J, the gap between germline ends came to 12 bases. CDR1 is SQVTM, CDR2 ANQGSEA, per germline. CDR3 DNA: TGCAGCGTTCTCACCTCGGGTGATACGCAGTATTTT. It yields the protein CSVLTSGDTQYF.

The chain is built from TRBV12-3 or TRBV12-4 and TRBJ1-2, with D unresolved. V lost 0 bases and J 4 bases, leaving 6 bases between the germline ends. CDR3 length equals 13 residues. The CDR3 bases are TGTGCCAGCAGTTTAGCCGAGCTCTATGGCTACACCTTC. Translating it yields CASSLAELYGYTF.

The table lists this clonotype with a few counts. J is TRBJ2-1 and V is TRBV28, with 7 positions matching TRBD2. The CDR3 contains 16 residues. The germline CDR1 and CDR2 sequences are MDHEN and SYDVKM. Trimming at V came to 1 base and at J to 7 bases, leaving 10 bases not matched to a gene. In DNA form, the CDR3 reads TGTGCCAGCAGTTTATTCTCTGGCGGGAGTAGAAATGAGCAGTTCTTC. It yields the protein CASSLFSGGSRNEQFF.

This clonotype appeared a few times. V is TRBV20-1 and J is TRBJ2-1, with 10 bases lining up with TRBD1. The CDR3 loop spans 16 amino acids. Germline CDR1 reads DFQATT; CDR2 reads SNEGSKA (reference sequence). With 5 bases clipped from V and 5 bases from J, the junction kept 12 bases outside the gene matches. In nucleotides, the CDR3 is TGCAGTGCTCATCGCACCCGGGACAGGGGTAACAATGAGCAGTTCTTC. Translation: CSAHRTRDRGNNEQFF.

This clonotype has ten or more counts. The chain couples TRBV12-3 or TRBV12-4 to TRBJ2-1; the match to TRBD2 covers 8 bases. The J segment lost 7 bases and the V segment lost 5 bases, leaving 7 bases of the junction unmatched. The CDR3 spans 14 residues. The CDR3 DNA follows: TGTGCCAGCAGTCCAGGGACTAGACTGAATGAGCAGTTCTTC. Amino acid sequence: CASSPGTRLNEQFF.

This clonotype was observed a few times. The chain joins TRBV3-1 to TRBJ2-4; D unclear. Germline assignment: CDR1 LGHDT and CDR2 YNNKEL (reference sequence). The CDR3 spans 15 residues. V lost 5 bases to trimming and J lost 0 bases, with 11 bases between them. DNA for the CDR3: TGTGCCAGCAGCATCCGGACGGTAGCCAAAAACATTCAGTACTTC. Amino acids: CASSIRTVAKNIQYF.

The chain combines TRBV5-1 with TRBJ2-3; 11 nucleotides line up with TRBD2. This CDR3 spans 17 amino acids. Germline V CDR1 and CDR2: SGHRS, YFSETQ. The junction had 8 bases not matched to a gene; V was cut back by 0 bases and J by 5 bases. CDR3 sequence reads: CASSLDIAGGPGDTQYF. The CDR3 bases are TGCGCCAGCAGCTTGGATATAGCGGGAGGGCCTGGAGATACGCAGTATTTT.

V usage is TRBV20-1 and J usage is TRBJ2-1; D remains unclear. The CDR3 has 10 amino acids. V lost 7 bases and J 6 bases, leaving 7 bases between the germline ends. Germline CDR1 and CDR2: DFQATT and SNEGSKA (reference sequence). Written as DNA, the CDR3 is TGCAGTGGGACGATCAATGAGCAGTTCTTC. Translation gives CSGTINEQFF.

The V call is TRBV27, the J call TRBJ2-1; D is unclear. Trimming took off 3 bases at V and 0 bases at J, with 9 bases between the two ends. CDR1 and CDR2 from the germline V gene are MNHEY and SMNVEV (reference sequence). The CDR3 is made up of 15 amino acids. CDR3 region: CASSFRDSSYNEQFF. CDR3 sequence (DNA): TGTGCCAGCAGTTTTAGGGATAGCTCCTACAATGAGCAGTTCTTC.

This clonotype was counted between two and nine times. The CDR3: CASSSPRSSYNEQFF. The CDR3 region has the DNA TGTGCCAGCAGCTCCCCGAGAAGCTCCTACAATGAGCAGTTCTTC. The chain has TRBV5-6 and TRBJ2-1, with unresolved D. Trimming stripped 3 bases from V and 0 bases from J, with 10 bases between. CDR3 size: 15 residues. Germline-derived CDR1 and CDR2 are SGHDT and YYEEEE.

The chain employs TRBV28 and TRBJ2-7; TRBD2 matches at 9 bases. CDR1 and CDR2 (germline): MDHEN, SYDVKM. With 5 bases clipped from V and 5 bases from J, the junction kept 7 bases outside the gene matches. The length of the CDR3 is 14 residues. In nucleotides, the CDR3 is TGTGCCAGCAGTGGGGGACTAGCCCGGCACGAGCAGTACTTC. It yields the protein CASSGGLARHEQYF.

The chain is built from TRBV6-5 and TRBJ1-1; D not resolved. V lost 2 bases and J 5 bases, leaving 18 bases between the germline ends. This CDR3 comprises 16 residues. CDR1 is MNHEY, CDR2 SVGAGI, per germline. The CDR3 here is CASSYRRALYGTEAFF. CDR3 DNA: TGTGCCAGCAGTTACCGCCGGGCCCTATATGGAACTGAAGCTTTCTTT.

The CDR3 sequence is CAGQTGVSNEQFF. DNA of the CDR3: TGTGCCGGGCAGACGGGAGTAAGCAATGAGCAGTTCTTC. The rearrangement links TRBV2 to TRBJ2-1; D is possibly TRBD2 (6 bases). The V gene lost 11 bases and the J gene lost 6 bases, with 17 bases spanning the gap. In germline, CDR1 is SNHLY, CDR2 FYNNEI. This CDR3 contains 13 residues.

This clonotype came up a few times. The J gene is TRBJ2-7, the V gene TRBV27; D remains ambiguous. The V and J ends lost 7 bases and 1 base respectively, with 11 bases between them. CDR1 is MNHEY and CDR2 is SMNVEV in the germline V gene (reference sequence). There are 13 residues in the CDR3. The CDR3 DNA sequence: TGTGCCAGCAAACTTTCCGGTTCCTACGAGCAGTACTTC. This encodes CASKLSGSYEQYF.

This clonotype was counted a few times. The chain uses TRBV6-2 or TRBV6-3 and TRBJ2-7; D gene unclear. This CDR3 has 16 residues. The germline V gene has CDR1 MNHEY and CDR2 SVGEGT. The V end was cut by 4 bases, the J end by 0 bases, with 16 bases between. The CDR3 nucleotides read TGTGCCAGCAGTTCTCCCAGGCCAACCGGCTCCTACGAGCAGTACTTC. Translating gives CASSSPRPTGSYEQYF.

This clonotype was seen only a few times. The gene calls are TRBV4-2 and TRBJ2-3; the D is unclear. There are 15 residues in the CDR3. Trimming removed 8 bases from V and 0 bases from J, with 15 bases in between. Germline CDR1 LGHNA, CDR2 YNFKEQ. The chain's CDR3 is CASRPAPYSTDTQYF. The DNA of the CDR3 is TGTGCCAGCCGTCCAGCGCCATATAGCACAGATACGCAGTATTTT.

This clonotype was picked up many times. The chain has TRBV20-1 and TRBJ2-1, with D perhaps given as TRBD1 or TRBD2 (5 bases each). The CDR3 has 13 residues. V shed 2 bases and J shed 7 bases, with 12 bases lying between them. CDR1 is DFQATT and CDR2 is SNEGSKA in the germline V gene (reference sequence). The CDR3 DNA follows: TGCAGTGCTAGAAAGCCTGGGGGAAATGAGCAGTTCTTC. Encoded protein: CSARKPGGNEQFF.

This clonotype has only a few counts. The rearrangement links TRBV6-2 or TRBV6-3 to TRBJ1-5; possible D gene TRBD1, 5 bases. CDR1 and CDR2 (germline): MNHEY, SVGEGT. The CDR3 contains 18 residues. V dropped 2 bases and J dropped 0 bases, with 17 bases sitting between them. CDR3 residues: CASSYDIQRTYSNQPQHF. In nucleotides, the CDR3 is TGTGCCAGCAGTTACGATATACAAAGGACATATAGCAATCAGCCCCAGCATTTT.

This chain connects TRBV5-8 to TRBJ1-2; D remains unclear. The CDR3 loop spans 14 amino acids. V was clipped by 4 bases and J by 3 bases, with 13 bases between them. Germline assignment: CDR1 SGHTS and CDR2 YDEGEE. The chain's CDR3 is CASSRPGLYYGYTF. CDR3 DNA: TGTGCCAGCAGCCGACCCGGGCTATACTATGGCTACACCTTC.

This chain uses TRBV5-6 with TRBJ1-5; 11 bases line up with TRBD1. The V gene's germline CDR1 is SGHDT and CDR2 YYEEEE. V lost 4 bases and J lost 7; bases outside the gene matches: 7. There are 15 residues in the CDR3. CDR3 bases: TGTGCCAGCAGCAGACGGACAGGGGGCGACCAGCCCCAGCATTTT. Protein: CASSRRTGGDQPQHF.

This clonotype was found many times. The chain links TRBV11-2 to TRBJ2-7, with 9 bases identical to TRBD2. Germline V gene data show CDR1 as SGHAT and CDR2 as FQNNGV. The CDR3 covers 15 residues. The V segment lost 5 bases and the J segment 6 bases; nucleotides outside the gene matches: 11. In nucleotides, the CDR3 is TGTGCCAGCAGCCCCGCCTTAGCGGGAGTGGGCGAGCAGTACTTC. As protein: CASSPALAGVGEQYF.

This clonotype has a handful of counts. V is TRBV7-9 and J is TRBJ1-1; no reliable D call. The CDR3 totals 13 residues. Trimming removed 7 bases at V and 1 base at J, with 10 bases between. The germline V gene has CDR1 SEHNR and CDR2 FQNEAQ (reference sequence). CDR3 residues: CASTPSGNTEAFF. Written as DNA, the CDR3 is TGTGCCAGCACCCCATCAGGGAACACTGAAGCTTTCTTT.

This rearrangement joins TRBV4-3 to TRBJ1-4; D not certain. This CDR3 spans 12 amino acids. The V gene's germline CDR1 is LGHNA and CDR2 YSLEER. With 1 base removed from V and 10 bases from J, the gap between germline ends came to 7 bases. The CDR3 loop reads CASSQAWGKLFF. The CDR3 nucleotides read TGCGCCAGCAGCCAAGCCTGGGGAAAACTGTTTTTT.